The 27 T cell receptor beta chains below all came from one sample that was sequenced in a study of T cell responses to AZD1222 COVID-19 vaccine. Assay: immunoSEQ multiplex PCR; the TCRdb copy retains only in-frame clones and omits some. The table has some 150,000 clones, just over 90% seen once. Here the sequenced sample was peripheral blood, taken on day 0 of MenACWY control vaccination. The receptors were gathered from an adult in good health.

This clone appeared once. The J gene is TRBJ1-1, the V gene TRBV6-5; tentatively, D is TRBD1 (5 bases). V was shortened by 0 bases and J by 3 bases, with 11 bases between the two germline ends. Per germline, CDR1 MNHEY and CDR2 SVGAGI. The CDR3 extends over 15 amino acids. As DNA, the CDR3 is TGTGCCAGCAGTTACTCGATCAGGGTTGACACTGAAGCTTTCTTT. Protein sequence: CASSYSIRVDTEAFF.

This chain joins TRBV5-1 and TRBJ2-3; no clear D. This CDR3 contains 14 residues. Trimming removed 1 base from V and 2 bases from J, with 8 bases in between. The V gene's germline CDR1 is SGHRS and CDR2 YFSETQ. The CDR3 DNA reads as TGCGCCAGCAGCTTGCTCACCCTCACAGATACGCAGTATTTT. It yields the protein CASSLLTLTDTQYF. Combining the CDR3 with reference TRBV5-1 and TRBJ2-3 gives the whole variable domain KAGVTQTPRYLIKTRGQQVTLSCSPISGHRSVSWYQQTPGQGLQFLFEYFSETQRNKGNFPGRFSGRQFSNSRSEMNVSTLELGDSALYLCASSLLTLTDTQYFGPGTRLTVL.

The chain carries TRBV14 and TRBJ2-7, with 10 bases aligning to TRBD1. The ends lost 1 base at V and 6 bases at J; junction bases unmatched: 6. Germline assignment: CDR1 SGHDN and CDR2 FVKESK. The CDR3 spans 15 residues. CDR3 DNA sequence: TGTGCCAGCAGCCAAGTCCTCGGGACAGGGGTCGAGCAGTACTTC. Translated, it gives CASSQVLGTGVEQYF.

The chain carries TRBV10-2 and TRBJ2-2; TRBD2 matches at 8 bases. CDR1 and CDR2 from the germline V gene are WSHSY and SAAADI. The length of the CDR3 is 14 residues. Losses at the gene ends were 8 bases for V and 7 bases for J; bases not matched to a gene: 9. CDR3 in DNA: TGCGCCAGCTCAGGACTAGCTCAGAGCGGGGAGCTGTTTTTT. Protein sequence: CASSGLAQSGELFF.

This clone appeared a single time. CDR3 loop: CASSPSGEKLFF. The DNA for the CDR3 is TGTGCCAGCTCGCCTTCGGGTGAAAAACTGTTTTTT. The chain is built from TRBV18 and TRBJ1-4; D not resolved. The CDR3 consists of 12 residues. Trimming removed 6 bases at V and 7 bases at J, with 9 bases between. Germline V gene lookup returns CDR1 KGHSH and CDR2 LQKENI. The full variable domain, rest sourced from reference TRBV18 and TRBJ1-4, is NAGVMQNPRHLVRRRGQEARLRCSPMKGHSHVYWYRQLPEEGLKFMVYLQKENIIDESGMPKERFSAEFPKEGPSILRIQQVVRGDSAAYFCASSPSGEKLFFGSGTQLSVL.

The DNA of the CDR3 is TGCAGCATCGTGGGGGGCGCGGAACACACTGAAGCTTTCTTT. Translation gives CSIVGGAEHTEAFF. The chain employs TRBV29-1 and TRBJ1-1; weak D call: TRBD1 (6 bases). The germline V and J ends were trimmed by 8 bases and 3 bases, with 19 bases remaining between them. The germline gives CDR1 SQVTM, CDR2 ANQGSEA. The CDR3 totals 14 residues.

The chain couples TRBV9 to TRBJ1-1; D call uncertain. This CDR3 spans 13 amino acids. Germline V gives CDR1 SGDLS, CDR2 YYNGEE. The V end was cut by 2 bases, the J end by 1 base, with 6 bases between. The CDR3 DNA sequence: TGTGCCAGCAGCGTGGCCGAGAACACTGAAGCTTTCTTT. Protein product: CASSVAENTEAFF.

V usage is TRBV24-1 and J usage is TRBJ1-1; D is perhaps TRBD1 (5 bases). Per germline, CDR1 KGHDR and CDR2 SFDVKD. The CDR3 totals 12 residues. V was trimmed by 0 bases and J by 11 bases, leaving 9 bases between them. In DNA, the CDR3 is TGTGCCACCAGTGATTTGACAGGTTGGGCTTTCTTT. Translated: CATSDLTGWAFF.

The J gene is TRBJ2-1, the V gene TRBV9, with 10 bases identical to TRBD2. Germline CDR1 reads SGDLS; CDR2 reads YYNGEE. J lost 7 bases, V lost 4 bases, and 5 bases had no gene match. This CDR3 spans 14 amino acids. The chain's CDR3 is CASSQQTSGNEQFF. CDR3 DNA sequence: TGTGCCAGCAGCCAGCAGACTAGCGGGAATGAGCAGTTCTTC.

The chain has TRBV7-3 and TRBJ2-2, with TRBD1 matching 7 bases. This CDR3 spans 17 amino acids. Germline assignment: CDR1 SGHTA and CDR2 FQGTGA. The V and J ends lost 5 bases and 4 bases, in that order; junction bases with no gene match: 13. The CDR3 region is CASSLYPGTVPTGELFF. The CDR3 DNA is TGTGCCAGCAGCCTCTACCCCGGGACAGTTCCCACCGGGGAGCTGTTTTTT.

This rearrangement joins TRBV19 to TRBJ2-1, with D possibly being TRBD1 (5 bases). Trimming stripped 2 bases from V and 0 bases from J, with 11 bases between. CDR3 size: 16 residues. From germline, CDR1 is LNHDA and CDR2 SQIVND (reference sequence). The CDR3 spells CASSIPQGSSYNEQFF. CDR3 nucleotide sequence: TGTGCCAGTAGTATACCTCAGGGAAGCTCCTACAATGAGCAGTTCTTC.

The V gene is TRBV3-1 (or the pseudogene TRBV3-2), the J gene TRBJ2-5, with D unresolved. The ends were cut back, 3 bases at V and 4 bases at J, with 6 bases in the middle. This CDR3 region has 12 residues. Germline loops: CDR1 LGHDT, CDR2 YNNKEL (reference sequence). The chain's CDR3 is CASSQSAETQYF. CDR3 in DNA: TGTGCCAGCAGCCAGAGTGCAGAGACCCAGTACTTC.

The V and J genes are TRBV3-1 (or the pseudogene TRBV3-2) and TRBJ1-1; 9 bases are shared with TRBD1. Germline CDR1 LGHDT, CDR2 YNNKEL (reference sequence). This CDR3 contains 14 residues. Unmatched junction bases numbered 4, after V lost 5 bases and J lost 3 bases. DNA of the CDR3: TGTGCCAGCAGCAAACAGGGGGCGGACACTGAAGCTTTCTTT. Translation gives CASSKQGADTEAFF.

V is TRBV27 and J is TRBJ2-1; 8 positions agree with TRBD2. The CDR3 consists of 18 residues. The germline CDR1 and CDR2 sequences are MNHEY and SMNVEV (reference sequence). With 2 bases clipped from V and 6 bases from J, the junction kept 15 bases outside the gene matches. The CDR3 spells CASSLTRTRLANRNEQFF. The CDR3 coding sequence is TGTGCCAGCAGTTTAACGAGGACAAGACTAGCGAACCGCAATGAGCAGTTCTTC.

The chain carries TRBV27 and TRBJ2-1, with D perhaps TRBD2 (5 bases). Germline-derived CDR1 and CDR2 are MNHEY and SMNVEV (reference sequence). The CDR3 consists of 14 residues. V lost 6 bases to trimming and J lost 4 bases, with 13 bases between them. CDR3 in amino acids: CASSRGPLYNEQFF. As DNA, the CDR3 is TGTGCCAGCAGCCGGGGTCCTCTTTACAATGAGCAGTTCTTC.

Concerning this clone itself: Other DNA sequences in this sample translate to the same CDR3. The chain joins TRBV9 to TRBJ2-7, with TRBD2 matching 11 bases. Germline trimming cut 2 bases from V and 4 bases from J; bases unmatched to any gene: 2. This CDR3 is 14 amino acids long. Germline CDR1 and CDR2: SGDLS and YYNGEE. The CDR3 is CASSVLAGGYEQYF. For the CDR3, the DNA is TGTGCCAGCAGCGTGCTAGCGGGAGGATACGAGCAGTACTTC. Variable domain in full (rest from reference TRBV9 and TRBJ2-7): DSGVTQTPKHLITATGQRVTLRCSPRSGDLSVYWYQQSLDQGLQFLIQYYNGEERAKGNILERFSAQQFPDLHSELNLSSLELGDSALYFCASSVLAGGYEQYFGPGTRLTVT.

This clone has a count of ten or more. The genes are TRBV9 and TRBJ2-7, with 8 positions matching TRBD1. Germline V gene data show CDR1 as SGDLS and CDR2 as YYNGEE. The length of the CDR3 is 16 residues. Trimming at V came to 3 bases and at J to 3 bases, leaving 11 bases not matched to a gene. The CDR3 here is CASSGTGTGILYEQYF. The DNA of the CDR3 is TGTGCCAGCAGCGGAACCGGGACAGGAATCCTCTACGAGCAGTACTTC.

To note about this clone: Compared with germline, one end of the junction differs, possibly owing to a read error. The gene calls are TRBV20-1 and TRBJ2-7; D assignment may be TRBD1 or TRBD2 (5 bases each). The CDR3 loop spans 8 amino acids. CDR1 and CDR2 from the germline V gene are DFQATT and SNEGSKA (reference sequence). The CDR3 here is CSPRDPFF. CDR3 nucleotide sequence: TGCAGCCCCCGGGACCCTTTCTTC.

The chain joins TRBV4-1 to TRBJ2-3; D uncertain. The ends were cut back, 1 base at V and 3 bases at J, with 8 bases in the middle. CDR3 length: 14 amino acids. The germline V gene encodes CDR1 MGHRA and CDR2 YSYEKL. The CDR3 nucleotides read TGCGCCAGCAGCCAAGGGCAGGATACAGATACGCAGTATTTT. As protein: CASSQGQDTDTQYF.

V gene TRBV7-8 combines with J gene TRBJ1-4, with TRBD1 as a possible D gene (5 bases). Germline-derived CDR1 and CDR2 are SGHVS and FQNEAQ. CDR3 length equals 18 residues. The V gene lost 3 bases and the J gene lost 0 bases, with 17 bases spanning the gap. The DNA for the CDR3 is TGTGCCAGCAGCTTTAGAGGGGTTCGTGATGCAACTAATGAAAAACTGTTTTTT. Amino acid sequence: CASSFRGVRDATNEKLFF.

The J gene is TRBJ2-7, the V gene TRBV3-1 (or the pseudogene TRBV3-2); D may be TRBD1 (5 bases). Germline V CDR1 and CDR2: LGHDT, YNNKEL (reference sequence). This CDR3 has 13 residues. V shed 4 bases and J shed 2 bases, with 9 bases lying between them. As DNA, the CDR3 is TGTGCCAGCAGCCCTATGGGGCCCTACGAGCAGTACTTC. The encoded protein is CASSPMGPYEQYF.

The chain carries TRBV18 and TRBJ1-4; D is unclear. From germline, CDR1 is KGHSH and CDR2 LQKENI. CDR3 length: 12 residues. The V end was cut by 9 bases, the J end by 0 bases, with 5 bases between. Here the CDR3 reads CASSATNEKLFF. CDR3 nucleotide sequence: TGTGCCAGTTCTGCAACTAATGAAAAACTGTTTTTT.

The rearrangement joins TRBV7-2 to TRBJ2-1; possible D gene TRBD2, 6 bases. The V end was cut by 5 bases, the J end by 1 base, with 12 bases between. Per germline, CDR1 SGHTA and CDR2 FQGNSA. The CDR3 runs to 15 residues. The CDR3 nucleotides are TGTGCCAGCAGCCCGAGCGGGCCGTCCTACAATGAGCAGTTCTTC. Translating gives CASSPSGPSYNEQFF.

The rearrangement joins TRBV6-2 or TRBV6-3 to TRBJ1-2, with 7 bases matching TRBD1. Trimming cost V 4 bases and J 4 bases; bases outside gene matches: 9. The CDR3 runs 15 residues. CDR1 MNHEY and CDR2 SVGEGT come from the germline V gene. The CDR3 DNA reads as TGTGCCAGCAGTTTCCAAATCCGGGACAGCTATGGCTACACCTTC. Translated, it gives CASSFQIRDSYGYTF.

This chain joins TRBV18 and TRBJ2-3; D gene ambiguous. CDR1 is KGHSH and CDR2 is LQKENI in the germline V gene. V was clipped by 2 bases and J by 2 bases, with 8 bases between them. This CDR3 contains 14 residues. In DNA form, the CDR3 reads TGTGCCAGCTCACCATCTTATTACACAGATACGCAGTATTTT. Residues: CASSPSYYTDTQYF.

The genes are TRBV30 and TRBJ2-7; possible D gene TRBD1, 6 bases. Trimming stripped 5 bases from V and 5 bases from J, with 10 bases between. CDR3 length: 11 residues. Germline loops: CDR1 GTSNPN, CDR2 SVGIG (reference sequence). CDR3 loop: CAWAQGNEQYF. The CDR3 region has the DNA TGTGCCTGGGCCCAGGGGAACGAGCAGTACTTC.

The gene calls are TRBV7-2 and TRBJ1-5; D gene uncertain. V was trimmed by 3 bases and J by 7 bases, leaving 10 bases between them. This CDR3 spans 13 amino acids. Per germline, CDR1 SGHTA and CDR2 FQGNSA. The CDR3 region has the DNA TGTGCCAGCAGCTTCAGAGGAAACCAGCCCCAGCATTTT. It translates to CASSFRGNQPQHF.